This T cell receptor (beta chain) was sequenced during a study of blood T cell repertoires in COVID-19 (dated by TCRdb to the early 2020s). Regarding the research as a whole: Collaborator samples came from the United States, Italy and Spain and covered acute and convalescent phases of COVID-19. The prospective study material was composed of cDNA or gDNA derived from T cells, B-cell-depleted T cells, or PBMCs. Subjects who had been exposed to COVID-19, were actively infected with it, or had recovered from it provided the deeply sampled blood TCRbeta repertoires that made up the dataset. The repertoires were released in a freely available public database intended as a resource for research on the immune response to SARS-CoV-2. The samples were drawn from two sources: the first 160 participants of the ongoing ImmuneRACE study, and fewer than 1,500 subjects contributed by 6 global collaborators. The sample metadata nearly always contained a de-identified subject ID, COVID-19 status, age in years and sex. Where available, HLA class I and class II types were obtained from metadata supplied by the sample provider rather than from assay-based typing. General findings and caveats noted by the study authors: The quantity of clinical and demographic metadata differed by source and by participant and was supplied without curation.

On this clone: Its antigen is currently not known. Base qualities are not at hand, and no much larger clone is one base apart.

From the cysteine through the phenylalanine, the CDR3 covers 17 amino acids. Only the CDR3 portion is preserved as DNA: 51 bases, with reading frame beginning at the first base. V loses 0 bases at its end and J loses 5 bases; junction bases beyond the gene matches: 9. CDR1 MNHEY and CDR2 SVGEGT were looked up in the germline V gene. The immunoSEQ Assay, a bias-controlled multiplex PCR, was used to amplify TCRbeta CDR3 regions from genomic DNA. Turning to the authors' computational methods: The number of nucleated cells in each sample was estimated by amplification of reference gene primers within the assay. To quantify the absolute abundance of each unique TCRbeta CDR3 rearrangement, sequence reads were collapsed and filtered. For each sample, productive Simpson clonality was calculated as the square root of Simpson's diversity index over productive rearrangements. As stored in TCRdb, this immuneACCESS dataset retains in-frame rearrangements with V and J assigned. A fraction of the clones does not appear; measured against another copy, unresolved V genes explain less than half of the discrepancy, and the remainder lacks a known reason. D and trimming come from the DNA, and the V and J calls and clone size come from that table. The sample table lists roughly 97,000 clones, roughly 90% of them with a count of one. Approximately 6% of the sample rests with the top ten.

Each collaborating institution followed its own protocols to collect whole blood in K2EDTA tubes. For TCRbeta analysis, collaborators shipped samples as frozen whole blood, isolated PBMCs, or DNA extracted from either of those sample types. The origin of this receptor is a human donor in a cohort sampled during active COVID-19. Sequenced sample: peripheral blood. This chain is built from TRBV6-2 or TRBV6-3 and TRBJ2-5; TRBD2 matches 10 bases in the middle. Here is the DNA: TGTGCCAGCAGTTACTCCTTTCTAGCGGGAGACTTTGAGACCCAGTACTTC. Its coded protein is CASSYSFLAGDFETQYF.